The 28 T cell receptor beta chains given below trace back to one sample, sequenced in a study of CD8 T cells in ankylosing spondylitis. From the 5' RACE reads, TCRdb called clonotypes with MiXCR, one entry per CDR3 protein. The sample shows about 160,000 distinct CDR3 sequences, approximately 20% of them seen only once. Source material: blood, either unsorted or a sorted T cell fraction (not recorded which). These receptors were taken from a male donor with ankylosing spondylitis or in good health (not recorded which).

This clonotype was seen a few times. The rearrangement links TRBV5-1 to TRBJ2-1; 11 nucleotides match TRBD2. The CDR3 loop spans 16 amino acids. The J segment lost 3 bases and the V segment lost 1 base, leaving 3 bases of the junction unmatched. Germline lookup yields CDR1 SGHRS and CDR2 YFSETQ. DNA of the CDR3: TGCGCCAGCAGCTTGCTAGCGGGAGGTAACTACAATGAGCAGTTCTTC. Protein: CASSLLAGGNYNEQFF.

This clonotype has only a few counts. The CDR3 here is CASSWTPSSTDTQYF. DNA for the CDR3: TGTGCCAGCAGTTGGACCCCTTCTAGCACAGATACGCAGTATTTT. This chain links TRBV5-8 with TRBJ2-3; D gene unclear. Trimming left V 5 bases short and J 0 bases short, with 13 bases between. CDR1 SGHTS and CDR2 YDEGEE come from the germline V gene. The CDR3 sequence is 15 residues long.

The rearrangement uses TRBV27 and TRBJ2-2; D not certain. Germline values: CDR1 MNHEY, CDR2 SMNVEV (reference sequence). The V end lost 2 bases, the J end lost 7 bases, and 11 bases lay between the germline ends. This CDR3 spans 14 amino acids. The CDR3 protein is CASSLGPINGELFF. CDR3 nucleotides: TGTGCCAGCAGTTTAGGGCCGATCAACGGGGAGCTGTTTTTT.

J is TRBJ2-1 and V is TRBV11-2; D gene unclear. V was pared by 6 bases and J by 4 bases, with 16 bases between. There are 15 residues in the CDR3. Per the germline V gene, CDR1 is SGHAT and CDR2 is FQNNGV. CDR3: CASRRFGLPYNEQFF. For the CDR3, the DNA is TGTGCCAGCAGACGCTTCGGTCTCCCGTACAATGAGCAGTTCTTC. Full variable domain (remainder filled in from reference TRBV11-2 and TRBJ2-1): EAGVAQSPRYKIIEKRQSVAFWCNPISGHATLYWYQQILGQGPKLLIQFQNNGVVDDSQLPKDRFSAERLKGVDSTLKIQPAKLEDSAVYLCASRRFGLPYNEQFFGPGTRLTVL.

The CDR3 nucleotides read TGTGCCAGCAGCTTCGGACAGGGGGCTAATGAGCAGTACTTC. It specifies CASSFGQGANEQYF. V and J are TRBV7-6 and TRBJ2-7; 11 bases line up with TRBD1. This CDR3 spans 14 amino acids. V lost 3 bases, J lost 7 bases, and 5 bases stayed unmatched. From germline, CDR1 is SGHVS and CDR2 FNYEAQ.

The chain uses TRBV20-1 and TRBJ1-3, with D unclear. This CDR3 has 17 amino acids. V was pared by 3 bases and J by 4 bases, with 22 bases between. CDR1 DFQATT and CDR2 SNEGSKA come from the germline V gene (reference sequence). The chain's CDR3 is CSARGWVGRHAGNTIYF. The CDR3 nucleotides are TGCAGTGCTAGGGGCTGGGTGGGCAGGCATGCGGGAAACACCATATATTTT.

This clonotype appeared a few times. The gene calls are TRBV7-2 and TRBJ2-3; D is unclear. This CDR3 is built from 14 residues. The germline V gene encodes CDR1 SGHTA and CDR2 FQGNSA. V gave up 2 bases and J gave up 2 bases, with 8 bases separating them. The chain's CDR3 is CASSLPPYTDTQYF. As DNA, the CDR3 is TGTGCCAGCAGCTTACCTCCATACACAGATACGCAGTATTTT.

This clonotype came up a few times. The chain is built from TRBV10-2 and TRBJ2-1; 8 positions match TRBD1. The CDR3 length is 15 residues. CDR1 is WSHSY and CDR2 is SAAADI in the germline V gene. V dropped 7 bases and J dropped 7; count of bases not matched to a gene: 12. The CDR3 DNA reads TGCGCCAGCAAAGACGACAGGGGTCGGAGGAATGAGCAGTTCTTC. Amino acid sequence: CASKDDRGRRNEQFF.

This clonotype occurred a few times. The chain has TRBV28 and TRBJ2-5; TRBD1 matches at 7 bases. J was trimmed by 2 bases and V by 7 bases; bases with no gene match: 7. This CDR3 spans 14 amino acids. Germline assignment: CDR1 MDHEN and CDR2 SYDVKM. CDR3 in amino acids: CASKTPDRQETQYF. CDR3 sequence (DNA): TGTGCCAGCAAGACCCCGGACAGGCAAGAGACCCAGTACTTC.

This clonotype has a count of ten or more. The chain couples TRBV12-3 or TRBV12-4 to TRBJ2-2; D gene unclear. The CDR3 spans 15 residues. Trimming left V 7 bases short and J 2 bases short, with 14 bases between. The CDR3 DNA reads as TGTGCCAGCATTTCCCTAGGGTCCAACACCGGGGAGCTGTTTTTT. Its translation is CASISLGSNTGELFF.

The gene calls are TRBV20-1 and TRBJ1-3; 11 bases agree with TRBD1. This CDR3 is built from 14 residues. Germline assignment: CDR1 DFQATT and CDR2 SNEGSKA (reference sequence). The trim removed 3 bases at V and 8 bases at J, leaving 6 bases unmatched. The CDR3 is CSASWTGGADTIYF. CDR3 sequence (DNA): TGCAGTGCTAGCTGGACAGGGGGCGCGGACACCATATATTTT.

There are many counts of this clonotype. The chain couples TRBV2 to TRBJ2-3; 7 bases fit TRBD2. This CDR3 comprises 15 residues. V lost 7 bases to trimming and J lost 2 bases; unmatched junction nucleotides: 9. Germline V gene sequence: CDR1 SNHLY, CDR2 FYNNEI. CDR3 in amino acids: CASKLLAEYTDTQYF. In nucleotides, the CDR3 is TGTGCCAGCAAACTCCTAGCGGAGTACACAGATACGCAGTATTTT.

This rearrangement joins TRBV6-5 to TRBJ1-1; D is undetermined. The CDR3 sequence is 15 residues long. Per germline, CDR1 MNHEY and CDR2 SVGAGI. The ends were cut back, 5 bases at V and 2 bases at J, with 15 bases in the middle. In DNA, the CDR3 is TGTGCCAGCAGTATCATCCTCGCGGGTAACACTGAAGCTTTCTTT. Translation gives CASSIILAGNTEAFF.

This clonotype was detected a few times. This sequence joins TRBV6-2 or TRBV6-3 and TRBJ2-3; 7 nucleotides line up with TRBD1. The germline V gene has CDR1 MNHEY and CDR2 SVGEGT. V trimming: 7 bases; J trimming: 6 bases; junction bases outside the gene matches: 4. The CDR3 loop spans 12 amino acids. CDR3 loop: CASNTGDDTQYF. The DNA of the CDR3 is TGTGCCAGCAATACAGGGGACGATACGCAGTATTTT.

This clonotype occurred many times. The DNA for the CDR3 is TGTGCCAGCAGCTCAAAGGGGACTAGCGGAACAGCCCTTCCCTACGAGCAGTACTTC. Residues: CASSSKGTSGTALPYEQYF. The chain employs TRBV7-8 and TRBJ2-7; the match to TRBD2 covers 11 bases. The CDR3 loop spans 19 amino acids. The V and J ends lost 4 bases and 2 bases, in that order; junction bases with no gene match: 16. CDR1 and CDR2 (germline): SGHVS, FQNEAQ. Supplemented by reference TRBV7-8 and TRBJ2-7, the full variable domain reads GAGVSQSPRYKVAKRGQDVALRCDPISGHVSLFWYQQALGQGPEFLTYFQNEAQLDKSGLPSDRFFAERPEGSVSTLKIQRTQQEDSAVYLCASSSKGTSGTALPYEQYFGPGTRLTVT.

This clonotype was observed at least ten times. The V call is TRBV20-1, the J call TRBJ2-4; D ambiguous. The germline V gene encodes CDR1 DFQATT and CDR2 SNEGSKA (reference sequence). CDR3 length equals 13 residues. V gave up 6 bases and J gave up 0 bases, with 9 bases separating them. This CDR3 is CSAPALAKNIQYF. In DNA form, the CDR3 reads TGCAGTGCGCCTGCCTTAGCCAAAAACATTCAGTACTTC.

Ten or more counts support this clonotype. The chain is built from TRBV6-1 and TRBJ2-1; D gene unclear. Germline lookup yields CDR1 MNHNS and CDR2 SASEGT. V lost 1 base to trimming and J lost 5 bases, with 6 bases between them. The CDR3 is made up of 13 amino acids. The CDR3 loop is CASSEVRDNEQFF. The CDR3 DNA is TGTGCCAGCAGTGAAGTTAGGGACAATGAGCAGTTCTTC.

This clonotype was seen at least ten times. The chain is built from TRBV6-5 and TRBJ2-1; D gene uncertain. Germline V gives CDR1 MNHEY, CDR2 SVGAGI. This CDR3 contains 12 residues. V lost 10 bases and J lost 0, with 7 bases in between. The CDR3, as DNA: TGTGCCACCGGTGCCTCCTACAATGAGCAGTTCTTC. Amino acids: CATGASYNEQFF.

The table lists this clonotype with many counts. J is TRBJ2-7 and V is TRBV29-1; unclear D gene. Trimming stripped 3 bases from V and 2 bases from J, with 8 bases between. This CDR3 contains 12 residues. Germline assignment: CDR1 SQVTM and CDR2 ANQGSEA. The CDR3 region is CSVEIPTYEQYF. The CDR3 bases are TGCAGCGTTGAGATCCCTACCTACGAGCAGTACTTC.

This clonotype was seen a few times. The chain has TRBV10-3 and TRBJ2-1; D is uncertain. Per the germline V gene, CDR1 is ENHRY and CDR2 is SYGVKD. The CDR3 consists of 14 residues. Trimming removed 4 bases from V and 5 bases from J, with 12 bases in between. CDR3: CAISGPHPDNEQFF. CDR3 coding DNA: TGTGCCATCAGTGGCCCGCACCCTGACAATGAGCAGTTCTTC.

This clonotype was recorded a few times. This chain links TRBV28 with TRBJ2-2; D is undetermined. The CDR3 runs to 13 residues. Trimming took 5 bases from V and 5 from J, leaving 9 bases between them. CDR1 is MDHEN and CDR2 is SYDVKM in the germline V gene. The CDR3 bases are TGTGCCAGCAGTCTACTCAGGACCGGGGAGCTGTTTTTT. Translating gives CASSLLRTGELFF.

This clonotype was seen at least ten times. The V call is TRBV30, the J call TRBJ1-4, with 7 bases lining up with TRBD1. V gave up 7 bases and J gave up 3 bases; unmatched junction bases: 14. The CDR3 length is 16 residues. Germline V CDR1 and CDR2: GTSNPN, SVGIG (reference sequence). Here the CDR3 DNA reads TGTGCCTCGGGACAGTCGAGCGCTTTGTCTAATGAAAAACTGTTTTTT. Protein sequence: CASGQSSALSNEKLFF.

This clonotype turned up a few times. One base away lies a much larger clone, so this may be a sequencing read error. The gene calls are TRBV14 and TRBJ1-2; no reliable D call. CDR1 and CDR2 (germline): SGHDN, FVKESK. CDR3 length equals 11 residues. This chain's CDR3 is CARSQAGGYTF. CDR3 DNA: TGTGCCAGGAGCCAAGCCGGAGGCTACACCTTC.

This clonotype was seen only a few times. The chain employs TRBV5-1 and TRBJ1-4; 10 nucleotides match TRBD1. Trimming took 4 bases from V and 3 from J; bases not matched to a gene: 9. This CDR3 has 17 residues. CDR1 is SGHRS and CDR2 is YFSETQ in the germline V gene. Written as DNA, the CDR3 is TGCGCCAGCAGCGACCCCGGGACAGGGGAACCTAATGAAAAACTGTTTTTT. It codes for CASSDPGTGEPNEKLFF. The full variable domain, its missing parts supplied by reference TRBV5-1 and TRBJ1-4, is KAGVTQTPRYLIKTRGQQVTLSCSPISGHRSVSWYQQTPGQGLQFLFEYFSETQRNKGNFPGRFSGRQFSNSRSEMNVSTLELGDSALYLCASSDPGTGEPNEKLFFGSGTQLSVL.

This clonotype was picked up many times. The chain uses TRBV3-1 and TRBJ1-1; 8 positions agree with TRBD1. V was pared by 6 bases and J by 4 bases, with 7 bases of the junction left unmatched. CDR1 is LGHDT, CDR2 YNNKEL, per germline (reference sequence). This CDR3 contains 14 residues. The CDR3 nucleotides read TGTGCCAGCAGACCGACAGGGGCTGTCACTGAAGCTTTCTTT. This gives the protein CASRPTGAVTEAFF.

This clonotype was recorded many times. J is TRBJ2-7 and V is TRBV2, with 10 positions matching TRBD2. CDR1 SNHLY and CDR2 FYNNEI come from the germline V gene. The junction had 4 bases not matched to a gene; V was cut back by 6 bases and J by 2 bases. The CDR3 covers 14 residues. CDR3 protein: CASRLGTSAYEQYF. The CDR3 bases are TGTGCCAGCAGACTGGGGACTAGCGCCTACGAGCAGTACTTC.

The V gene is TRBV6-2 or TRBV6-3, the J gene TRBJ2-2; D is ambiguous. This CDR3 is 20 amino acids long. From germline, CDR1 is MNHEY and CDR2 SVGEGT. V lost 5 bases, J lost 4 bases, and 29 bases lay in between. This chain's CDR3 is CASSPFFLPAAVPGTGELFF. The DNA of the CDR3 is TGTGCCAGCAGTCCTTTTTTCCTCCCAGCAGCAGTCCCCGGCACCGGGGAGCTGTTTTTT.

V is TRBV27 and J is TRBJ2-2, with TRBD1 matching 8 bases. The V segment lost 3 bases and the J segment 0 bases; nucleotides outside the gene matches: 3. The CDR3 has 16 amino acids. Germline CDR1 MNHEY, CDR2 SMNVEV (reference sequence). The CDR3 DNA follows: TGTGCCAGCAGTTTCTACAGGGGGACGAACACCGGGGAGCTGTTTTTT. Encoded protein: CASSFYRGTNTGELFF.